The 29 T cell receptor beta chains in this list originate from one sample, sequenced in a study of technical replicates of blood from a handful of donors. TCRdb's copy holds only in-frame clones and misses some; the assay was immunoSEQ multiplex PCR. The sample has roughly 80,000 clones; approximately 89% are singletons. The sequenced sample consisted of T cells isolated from PBMCs. The receptors were gathered from a human donor in good health.

This clone was observed a handful of times. The chain couples TRBV10-2 to TRBJ1-1; D uncertain. The germline CDR1 and CDR2 sequences are WSHSY and SAAADI. The length of the CDR3 is 13 residues. V was pared by 5 bases and J by 1 base, with 8 bases between. The chain's CDR3 is CASSYSWNTEAFF. The CDR3 region has the DNA TGCGCCAGCAGTTACTCCTGGAACACTGAAGCTTTCTTT.

The CDR3: CASSSGYGYTF. The CDR3 bases are TGTGCCAGCAGTTCAGGTTATGGCTACACCTTC. The J gene is TRBJ1-2, the V gene TRBV28; D is unresolved. Germline V gene data show CDR1 as MDHEN and CDR2 as SYDVKM. This CDR3 region has 11 residues. V was pared by 4 bases and J by 5 bases, with 5 bases between.

The V and J genes are TRBV27 and TRBJ2-3; 7 nucleotides agree with TRBD1. The V and J ends lost 5 bases and 3 bases, in that order; junction bases with no gene match: 8. The length of the CDR3 is 15 residues. The germline gives CDR1 MNHEY, CDR2 SMNVEV (reference sequence). The CDR3 region is CASSDRGRVTDTQYF. For the CDR3, the DNA is TGTGCCAGCAGTGATAGGGGGCGCGTAACAGATACGCAGTATTTT.

This sequence joins TRBV7-3 and TRBJ2-4, with D uncertain. Per germline, CDR1 SGHTA and CDR2 FQGTGA. This CDR3 has 18 amino acids. Trimming stripped 1 base from V and 0 bases from J, with 16 bases between. DNA of the CDR3: TGTGCCAGCAGCTTAAGGTTTGTGATAGAGATAGCCAAAAACATTCAGTACTTC. This encodes CASSLRFVIEIAKNIQYF. The variable domain in full, completed from reference TRBV7-3 and TRBJ2-4, reads GAGVSQTPSNKVTEKGKYVELRCDPISGHTALYWYRQSLGQGPEFLIYFQGTGAADDSGLPNDRFFAVRPEGSVSTLKIQRTERGDSAVYLCASSLRFVIEIAKNIQYFGAGTRLSVL.

CDR3 nucleotides: TGTGCCAGTAGTAGCGGGAGTACCTACAATGAGCAGTTCTTC. Amino acid sequence: CASSSGSTYNEQFF. V is TRBV19 and J is TRBJ2-1; TRBD2 matches at 7 bases. This CDR3 has 14 amino acids. CDR1 is LNHDA and CDR2 is SQIVND in the germline V gene (reference sequence). The trim removed 4 bases at V and 2 bases at J, leaving 2 bases unmatched.

V gene TRBV28 combines with J gene TRBJ1-2; perhaps TRBD1 as D (6 bases). The germline V gene encodes CDR1 MDHEN and CDR2 SYDVKM. Trimming pared 3 bases from V and 3 bases from J, leaving 14 bases between. This CDR3 is 15 amino acids long. The CDR3: CASSFQAGAYYGYTF. The CDR3 nucleotides are TGTGCCAGCAGTTTTCAAGCAGGGGCGTACTATGGCTACACCTTC.

The chain links TRBV9 to TRBJ2-4; no firm D call. The length of the CDR3 is 14 residues. V lost 2 bases to trimming and J lost 1 base, with 7 bases between them. Germline lookup yields CDR1 SGDLS and CDR2 YYNGEE. In nucleotides, the CDR3 is TGTGCCAGCAGCGTTTCCCTGGCCAAAAACATTCAGTACTTC. Residues: CASSVSLAKNIQYF. Full variable domain (missing parts from reference TRBV9 and TRBJ2-4): DSGVTQTPKHLITATGQRVTLRCSPRSGDLSVYWYQQSLDQGLQFLIQYYNGEERAKGNILERFSAQQFPDLHSELNLSSLELGDSALYFCASSVSLAKNIQYFGAGTRLSVL.

The chain links TRBV7-3 to TRBJ1-2; D is unresolved. The germline V gene encodes CDR1 SGHTA and CDR2 FQGTGA. V was pared by 1 base and J by 4 bases, with 22 bases between. The CDR3 runs 18 residues. CDR3 protein: CASSLIKVGRMPTYGYTF. The CDR3 DNA reads TGTGCCAGCAGCTTAATAAAAGTGGGCAGGATGCCGACCTATGGCTACACCTTC.

The DNA of the CDR3 is TGTGCCAGCAGCTTGTGGGACAGGGAGACTGGGGAGACCCAGTACTTC. Translated, it gives CASSLWDRETGETQYF. The genes are TRBV7-8 and TRBJ2-5; 9 bases map to TRBD1. The CDR3 extends over 16 amino acids. V shed 3 bases, J shed 5 bases, and the junction held 10 bases outside the gene matches. Germline-derived CDR1 and CDR2 are SGHVS and FQNEAQ.

This clone was seen only a few times. The chain employs TRBV2 and TRBJ1-2; D not certain. The CDR3 sequence is 14 residues long. Germline CDR1 SNHLY, CDR2 FYNNEI. Trimming took 3 bases from V and 5 from J, leaving 13 bases between them. CDR3 protein: CASSEVPGGYGYTF. The DNA of the CDR3 is TGTGCCAGCAGTGAGGTACCGGGAGGTTATGGCTACACCTTC.

This clone appeared a few times. The CDR3 reads CAIRGQGGAEAFF. In DNA form, the CDR3 reads TGTGCCATCAGGGGTCAGGGAGGTGCCGAAGCTTTCTTT. The gene calls are TRBV10-3 and TRBJ1-1; tentatively, D is TRBD1 (5 bases). The CDR3 is made up of 13 amino acids. CDR1 and CDR2 from the germline V gene are ENHRY and SYGVKD. The V and J ends lost 6 bases and 8 bases respectively, with 16 bases between them.

The V gene is TRBV6-5, the J gene TRBJ2-7; D is unclear. In germline, CDR1 is MNHEY, CDR2 SVGAGI. V shed 5 bases and J shed 3 bases, with 8 bases lying between them. CDR3 length: 12 amino acids. CDR3 loop: CASSSPSYEQYF. The DNA of the CDR3 is TGTGCCAGCAGTAGCCCTAGCTACGAGCAGTACTTC.

The J gene is TRBJ1-1, the V gene TRBV7-2; TRBD1 is a possible D gene (5 bases). Trimming shortened V by 5 bases and J by 1 base, and 14 bases separated the two germline ends. Germline CDR1 is SGHTA and CDR2 is FQGNSA. The CDR3 is 15 amino acids. The CDR3 loop is CASSRTGYRNTEAFF. The CDR3 DNA is TGTGCCAGCAGCCGAACAGGTTACCGGAACACTGAAGCTTTCTTT.

V is TRBV6-5 and J is TRBJ2-7; 9 bases map to TRBD1. V lost 6 bases and J lost 6; bases outside the gene matches: 9. From germline, CDR1 is MNHEY and CDR2 SVGAGI. The CDR3 is 14 amino acids. The DNA for the CDR3 is TGTGCCAGCAGGGTAGGACAGGGGTATCGCGAGCAGTACTTC. It encodes CASRVGQGYREQYF.

In nucleotides, the CDR3 is TGTGCCAGCAGCCTTAACGCAGGGAAGGGTGAAGCTTTCTTT. Its protein is CASSLNAGKGEAFF. This chain joins TRBV7-3 and TRBJ1-1; the D gene is possibly TRBD1 (5 bases). Trimming cost V 5 bases and J 7 bases, with 17 bases left between them. This CDR3 has 14 amino acids. Germline V gives CDR1 SGHTA, CDR2 FQGTGA.

V gene TRBV5-5 combines with J gene TRBJ2-7; tentatively, D is TRBD1 (6 bases). CDR1 and CDR2 (germline): SGHKS, YYEKEE (reference sequence). The CDR3 runs to 14 residues. V was pared by 4 bases and J by 0 bases, with 11 bases between. Written as DNA, the CDR3 is TGTGCCAGCAGCCGGGACACCAGCTCCTACGAGCAGTACTTC. Translating gives CASSRDTSSYEQYF.

The genes are TRBV6-5 and TRBJ2-3; D call uncertain. Germline V gene lookup returns CDR1 MNHEY and CDR2 SVGAGI. The ends were cut back, 0 bases at V and 5 bases at J, with 6 bases in the middle. This CDR3 has 13 residues. The CDR3 loop is CASSYSPGDTQYF. The CDR3 DNA follows: TGTGCCAGCAGTTACTCTCCGGGAGATACGCAGTATTTT.

V is TRBV2 and J is TRBJ1-4; TRBD1 agrees at 9 bases. Germline values: CDR1 SNHLY, CDR2 FYNNEI. V lost 6 bases, J lost 8 bases, and 10 bases stayed unmatched. The CDR3 runs to 15 residues. CDR3 DNA sequence: TGTGCCAGCAGGGAACGGACAGGGGTGGTAGAAAAACTGTTTTTT. Translation: CASRERTGVVEKLFF.

The gene calls are TRBV10-3 and TRBJ1-2, with D uncertain. The germline V and J ends were trimmed by 3 bases and 4 bases, with 12 bases remaining between them. The CDR3 extends over 14 amino acids. Germline V gene data show CDR1 as ENHRY and CDR2 as SYGVKD. CDR3 nucleotides: TGTGCCATCAGTGAATCCCGAGCCGCCTATGGCTACACCTTC. Translation gives CAISESRAAYGYTF.

V usage is TRBV19 and J usage is TRBJ1-1, with D unclear. Deletions cut 8 bases from V and 2 bases from J, with 9 bases between. The length of the CDR3 is 12 residues. Germline V gives CDR1 LNHDA, CDR2 SQIVND (reference sequence). CDR3 nucleotide sequence: TGTGCCAGTTTACACCCAAACACTGAAGCTTTCTTT. Amino acids: CASLHPNTEAFF.

V and J are TRBV7-6 and TRBJ2-1; 15 bases are shared with TRBD2. The V and J ends lost 5 bases and 7 bases, in that order; junction bases with no gene match: 6. Looked up from germline, CDR1 is SGHVS and CDR2 is FNYEAQ. This CDR3 comprises 16 residues. The CDR3 nucleotides read TGTGCCAGCAGCCTATGGACTAGCGGGAGGGGAAATGAGCAGTTCTTC. Protein: CASSLWTSGRGNEQFF.

This chain links TRBV4-3 with TRBJ2-5; 7 bases agree with TRBD1. After removal of 4 bases from V and 2 bases from J, the junction contained 1 base not matched to a gene. The CDR3 covers 13 residues. CDR1 and CDR2 from the germline V gene are LGHNA and YSLEER. The CDR3 protein is CASSLQGQETQYF. The DNA for the CDR3 is TGCGCCAGCAGCCTACAGGGGCAAGAGACCCAGTACTTC.

The sample holds one count of this clone. V usage is TRBV2 and J usage is TRBJ2-7; D possibly corresponds to TRBD2 (6 bases). CDR3 length: 14 amino acids. V was trimmed by 6 bases and J by 4 bases, leaving 16 bases between them. Germline CDR1 and CDR2: SNHLY and FYNNEI. The chain's CDR3 is CASSFALGTYEQYF. The CDR3 DNA sequence: TGTGCCAGCAGCTTCGCGCTGGGGACTTACGAGCAGTACTTC. The variable domain in full, with the rest retrieved from reference TRBV2 and TRBJ2-7, is EPEVTQTPSHQVTQMGQEVILRCVPISNHLYFYWYRQILGQKVEFLVSFYNNEISEKSEIFDDQFSVERPDGSNFTLKIRSTKLEDSAMYFCASSFALGTYEQYFGPGTRLTVT.

V is TRBV19 and J is TRBJ2-7; maybe TRBD2 (5 bases). This CDR3 spans 13 amino acids. The V end was cut by 8 bases, the J end by 5 bases, with 16 bases between. The germline V gene has CDR1 LNHDA and CDR2 SQIVND (reference sequence). CDR3 coding DNA: TGTGCCAGTTCTCTAGGGAGACTTCACGAGCAGTACTTC. Translating gives CASSLGRLHEQYF. The whole variable domain, filled in from reference TRBV19 and TRBJ2-7, reads DGGITQSPKYLFRKEGQNVTLSCEQNLNHDAMYWYRQDPGQGLRLIYYSQIVNDFQKGDIAEGYSVSREKKESFPLTVTSAQKNPTAFYLCASSLGRLHEQYFGPGTRLTVT.

The V call is TRBV6-5, the J call TRBJ2-7; TRBD1 matches 9 bases. Trimming removed 4 bases from V and 2 bases from J; junction bases left unmatched: 3. The germline gives CDR1 MNHEY, CDR2 SVGAGI. This CDR3 is 14 amino acids long. CDR3 region: CASSWTGATYEQYF. The CDR3 DNA follows: TGTGCCAGCAGTTGGACAGGGGCTACCTACGAGCAGTACTTC.

The rearrangement uses TRBV1 and TRBJ1-1; the table names TRBD1, a call not compared with the DNA. TRBV1 is described as a pseudogene. This CDR3 is built from 13 residues. The CDR3 loop reads CTSSRGQGYEAFF. DNA of the CDR3: TGCACCAGCAGCCGGGGACAGGGTTATGAAGCTTTCTTT.

This clone was observed a few times. This chain uses TRBV27 with TRBJ1-5, with unresolved D. The CDR3 is 15 residues long. The germline V gene encodes CDR1 MNHEY and CDR2 SMNVEV (reference sequence). V was clipped by 6 bases and J by 3 bases, with 15 bases between them. The CDR3 nucleotides are TGTGCCAGCAGGACTAGGGCAACTGACAATCAGCCCCAGCATTTT. Translated, it gives CASRTRATDNQPQHF.

The chain employs TRBV5-1 and TRBJ2-1; TRBD2 matches 13 bases. The CDR3 covers 15 residues. Germline V gene data show CDR1 as SGHRS and CDR2 as YFSETQ. V dropped 1 base and J dropped 9; count of bases not matched to a gene: 4. The CDR3 DNA follows: TGCGCCAGCAGCTTGACTAGCGGGAGGGAGAGTGAGCAGTTCTTC. As protein: CASSLTSGRESEQFF.

The chain employs TRBV5-5 and TRBJ1-3; D remains ambiguous. The germline CDR1 and CDR2 sequences are SGHKS and YYEKEE (reference sequence). CDR3 length: 13 residues. V lost 7 bases, J lost 1 base, and 9 bases lay in between. The CDR3 DNA reads TGTGCCAGCCGGAGGGCATCTGGAAACACCATATATTTT. It encodes CASRRASGNTIYF.